The rows below give T cell receptor beta chains drawn from one sample of a study of response to subunit inactivated influenza vaccine. TCRdb re-called the RT-PCR reads with MiXCR, one entry per CDR3 protein. The sample has around 600,000 distinct CDR3 sequences; 11% are singletons. This sample was also put to use in a study of T cells expressing NK-cell markers.

The specimen was PBMCs from blood, collected on the day of vaccination. The receptors originated from a man aged 50 to 59 who received an inactivated influenza vaccine. CDR3s include the opening cysteine and the closing phenylalanine or tryptophan. The D gene is left open where the match is weak. Part of the rows lack a size; the others show once, few, many or a class for expanded clones.

J | V | D | size | CDR3 | DNA
TRBJ1-5 | TRBV21-1 | - | - | CASADGGCQPQHF | TGTGCCAGCGCTGATGGAGGTTGTCAGCCCCAGCATTTT
TRBJ2-1 | TRBV19 | TRBD2 | few | CASSRELAGRYNEQFF | TGTGCCAGTAGTAGAGAGCTAGCGGGGAGGTACAATGAGCAGTTCTTC
TRBJ1-2 | TRBV28 | - | few | CASSLSAPRSGGYTF | TGTGCCAGCAGTTTATCGGCCCCCCGGAGCGGGGGCTACACCTTC
TRBJ2-3 | TRBV9 | TRBD2 | - | CASSAGGSGSTDTQYF | TGTGCCAGCAGCGCGGGGGGTAGCGGGAGCACAGATACGCAGTATTTT
TRBJ1-3 | TRBV18 | - | - | CASSTRRDKGSNSGNTIYF | TGTGCCAGCTCGACCAGAAGGGACAAGGGATCAAACTCTGGAAACACCATATATTTT
TRBJ2-1 | TRBV25-1 | - | many | CASSESTILGSYNEQFF | TGTGCCAGCAGTGAATCCACAATTCTTGGATCCTACAATGAGCAGTTCTTC
TRBJ2-7 | TRBV7-9 | - | few | CASSEGLHEQYF | TGTGCCAGCAGCGAGGGACTTCACGAGCAGTACTTC
TRBJ2-3 | TRBV20-1 | - | - | CSAREIGARDTQYF | TGCAGTGCTAGAGAGATAGGGGCAAGGGATACGCAGTATTTT
TRBJ2-2 | TRBV5-1 | - | - | CASSWAAGELFF | TGCGCCAGCAGCTGGGCCGCCGGGGAGCTGTTTTTT
TRBJ2-5 | TRBV5-1 | TRBD2 | few | CASSLVLAGIETQYF | TGCGCCAGCAGCTTGGTACTAGCGGGTATAGAGACCCAGTACTTC
TRBJ1-3 | TRBV3-1 | - | few | CASSQLNRAGNTIYF | TGTGCCAGCAGCCAGTTAAACAGGGCTGGAAACACCATATATTTT
TRBJ2-3 | TRBV12-3/TRBV12-4 | - | few | CASSSSGYTQYF | TGTGCCAGCAGTTCGTCTGGATATACGCAGTATTTT
TRBJ1-6 | TRBV5-5 | - | few | CASSLGHGGMPLHF | TGTGCCAGCAGCTTAGGCCACGGAGGGATGCCCCTCCACTTT
TRBJ2-1 | TRBV19 | TRBD2 | - | CASRALAGASSYNEQFF | TGTGCCAGTAGGGCACTAGCGGGGGCCTCCTCCTACAATGAGCAGTTCTTC
TRBJ2-5 | TRBV11-2 | TRBD2 | few | CASSLVPGAGRQETQYF | TGTGCCAGCAGCTTAGTTCCTGGAGCGGGGAGGCAAGAGACCCAGTACTTC
TRBJ2-4 | TRBV28 | - | - | CASRPSSPAYIQYF | TGTGCCAGCAGACCGTCCTCCCCGGCATACATTCAGTACTTC
TRBJ2-2 | TRBV20-1 | - | - | CSARDSSGSELFF | TGCAGTGCTAGAGATAGTTCGGGGTCGGAGCTGTTTTTT
TRBJ2-4 | TRBV7-9 | - | few | CASSLVMAVGDIQYF | TGTGCCAGCAGCTTAGTAATGGCAGTCGGAGACATTCAGTACTTC
TRBJ2-7 | TRBV2 | - | - | CASSKSTYEQYF | TGTGCCAGCAGTAAGAGTACCTACGAGCAGTACTTC
TRBJ1-1 | TRBV29-1 | - | many | CSVDRYEAFF | TGCAGCGTGGACCGATATGAAGCTTTCTTT